Following are 22 T cell receptor beta chains from one sample sequenced in a study of shared clonotypes between healthy human individuals. Measured with immunoSEQ multiplex PCR; TCRdb has only the in-frame clones, and not every one. This table has around 1.1 million clones, around three quarters appearing once. Input material: memory CD4+ T cells from PBMCs. Subset given: CD45RA-negative fraction. The receptors here all came from a man aged 18 to 30 in good health. Some clones in this sample may be carry-over from other donors' samples.

The rearrangement links TRBV7-2 to TRBJ2-3, with D tentatively TRBD1 or TRBD2 (5 bases each). CDR1 SGHTA and CDR2 FQGNSA come from the germline V gene. Trimming took 7 bases from V and 4 from J, leaving 18 bases between them. The CDR3 length is 15 residues. The CDR3 reads CASMRPGRRADTQYF. Written as DNA, the CDR3 is TGTGCCAGCATGAGACCAGGGAGACGGGCAGATACGCAGTATTTT.

Details on this clone: This could be a read error, since a much larger clone is one nucleotide away. The sample contains more than one DNA sequence encoding this CDR3. The chain has TRBV2 and TRBJ2-5; D call uncertain. The J call could be wrong; TRBJ2-7 is a better fit for the DNA end. This CDR3 spans 11 amino acids. Germline V gene data show CDR1 as SNHLY and CDR2 as FYNNEI. CDR3 residues: CASSYSYEQYF. DNA of the CDR3: TGTGCCAGCAGTTACAGCTACGAGCAGTACTTC.

Of note for this clone: A far larger clone differs by one base, so this is likely a read error. Other DNA sequences from this sample encode an identical CDR3 as well. The CDR3 DNA is TGTGCCAGCAGCGGATCTCACGGTGGAAACACCATATATTTT. Its protein product is CASSGSHGGNTIYF. V and J are TRBV21-1 and TRBJ1-3. TRBV21-1 is a pseudogene locus. CDR3 length: 14 amino acids.

V and J are TRBV15 and TRBJ2-7; 10 bases align to TRBD2. This CDR3 contains 16 residues. Trimming cost V 0 bases and J 6 bases; bases outside gene matches: 8. CDR1 and CDR2 from the germline V gene are LNHNV and YYDKDF (reference sequence). CDR3 nucleotide sequence: TGTGCCACCAGCAGAGATCAAGGGACTAGCGTCGGCGAGCAGTACTTC. Translation: CATSRDQGTSVGEQYF.

This clone was observed many times. The chain combines TRBV4-1 with TRBJ2-7, with 8 nucleotides matching TRBD2. The V segment lost 3 bases and the J segment 1 base; nucleotides outside the gene matches: 5. The CDR3 sequence is 15 residues long. Germline loops: CDR1 MGHRA, CDR2 YSYEKL. The CDR3 protein is CASSQELADSYEQYF. The CDR3 DNA is TGCGCCAGCAGCCAGGAACTAGCGGATTCCTACGAGCAGTACTTC.

The genes are TRBV30 and TRBJ2-3; D remains unclear. This CDR3 contains 13 residues. V dropped 0 bases and J dropped 2 bases, with 6 bases sitting between them. Per germline, CDR1 GTSNPN and CDR2 SVGIG (reference sequence). The CDR3 loop reads CAWSVAPTDTQYF. The CDR3 DNA follows: TGTGCCTGGAGTGTTGCACCCACAGATACGCAGTATTTT.

This clone was counted only a few times. CDR3 sequence (DNA): TGTGCCAGCAGCCCTCAGGGTACCACTGAAGCTTTCTTT. It specifies CASSPQGTTEAFF. The rearrangement joins TRBV9 to TRBJ1-1; a weak D match, TRBD1 (5 bases). V shed 4 bases and J shed 4 bases, with 11 bases lying between them. This CDR3 region has 13 residues. Germline loops: CDR1 SGDLS, CDR2 YYNGEE.

Notes on this clone: Other DNA sequences within the sample encode an identical CDR3. The DNA for the CDR3 is TGCGCCAGCAGCCCCCGGGACTATTTCTACAATGAGCAGTTCTTC. Translating gives CASSPRDYFYNEQFF. The V gene is TRBV5-1, the J gene TRBJ2-1; TRBD2 agrees at 7 bases. The V gene end was trimmed by 4 bases and the J gene end by 3 bases; junction bases not matched to a gene: 7. Germline V gene data show CDR1 as SGHRS and CDR2 as YFSETQ. CDR3 length: 15 residues.

Details on this clone: The same CDR3 is also encoded by other DNA sequences in this sample. V and J are TRBV5-1 and TRBJ1-3; D gene uncertain. Germline CDR1 and CDR2: SGHRS and YFSETQ. This CDR3 comprises 16 residues. V shed 0 bases and J shed 0 bases, with 10 bases lying between them. CDR3: CASSLAGRDSGNTIYF. CDR3 DNA sequence: TGCGCCAGCAGCTTGGCCGGGAGAGACTCTGGAAACACCATATATTTT.

J is TRBJ2-7 and V is TRBV10-1; 8 bases are a match to TRBD1. V lost 7 bases and J lost 6; bases outside the gene matches: 11. Looked up from germline, CDR1 is WNHNN and CDR2 is SYGVQD (reference sequence). This CDR3 has 14 residues. The CDR3 loop is CASMRLGQGREQYF. As DNA, the CDR3 is TGCGCCAGCATGAGATTAGGACAGGGACGCGAGCAGTACTTC.

This chain joins TRBV27 and TRBJ2-5; D tentatively fits TRBD1 or TRBD2 (5 bases each). CDR3 length equals 14 residues. V shed 4 bases and J shed 6 bases, with 15 bases lying between them. The germline gives CDR1 MNHEY, CDR2 SMNVEV (reference sequence). The CDR3, as DNA: TGTGCCAGCAGTTCCCGGGACGTTTTCCAGACCCAGTACTTC. Translated, it gives CASSSRDVFQTQYF.

The chain uses TRBV25-1 and TRBJ2-3, with a weak D call TRBD1 (5 bases). The germline V gene has CDR1 MGHDK and CDR2 SYGVNS. Trimming stripped 2 bases from V and 0 bases from J, with 9 bases between. This CDR3 region has 15 residues. The CDR3: CASSEGALSTDTQYF. CDR3 DNA sequence: TGTGCCAGCAGTGAAGGGGCGCTGAGCACAGATACGCAGTATTTT.

The chain couples TRBV5-1 to TRBJ2-6; possibly TRBD2 for D (6 bases). The CDR3 loop spans 14 amino acids. The V gene's germline CDR1 is SGHRS and CDR2 YFSETQ. Deletions cut 7 bases from V and 0 bases from J, with 8 bases between. DNA of the CDR3: TGCGCCAGCGCGGGGACCTCTGGGGCCAACGTCCTGACTTTC. As protein: CASAGTSGANVLTF. The full variable domain, its missing parts supplied by reference TRBV5-1 and TRBJ2-6, is KAGVTQTPRYLIKTRGQQVTLSCSPISGHRSVSWYQQTPGQGLQFLFEYFSETQRNKGNFPGRFSGRQFSNSRSEMNVSTLELGDSALYLCASAGTSGANVLTFGAGSRLTVL.

To note about this clone: A much larger clone lies one base from this, so it may be a read error. Other DNA sequences in the same sample also yield this CDR3. CDR3 sequence: CASSLGLGEKLFF. As DNA, the CDR3 is TGTGCCAGCAGCTTAGGACTGGGTGAAAAACTGTTTTTT. The rearrangement uses TRBV7-9 and TRBJ1-4; D gene uncertain. The germline V gene encodes CDR1 SEHNR and CDR2 FQNEAQ (reference sequence). This CDR3 has 13 residues. Trimming removed 1 base at V and 7 bases at J, with 7 bases between.

The gene calls are TRBV14 and TRBJ1-1; no reliable D call. CDR1 and CDR2 from the germline V gene are SGHDN and FVKESK. The CDR3 is made up of 12 amino acids. With 3 bases removed from V and 11 bases from J, the gap between germline ends came to 13 bases. The CDR3 loop is CASSQGRAGAFF. The CDR3 DNA sequence: TGTGCCAGCAGCCAGGGCCGGGCCGGGGCTTTCTTT.

Concerning this clone itself: A junction boundary mismatches the germline segment, possibly from a read error. The rearrangement links TRBV5-4 to TRBJ2-2; 14 positions match TRBD2. This CDR3 has 16 residues. Germline-derived CDR1 and CDR2 are SGHNT and YYREEE (reference sequence). This CDR3 reads CASSLGLAGVTGELLF. CDR3 sequence (DNA): TGTGCCAGCAGCCTGGGACTAGCGGGAGTTACCGGGGAGCTGCTTTTT.

A remark on this clone: Other DNA sequences in this sample translate to the same CDR3. The chain carries TRBV19 and TRBJ1-1, with a tentative D call TRBD1 (6 bases). The CDR3 sequence is 14 residues long. Germline values: CDR1 LNHDA, CDR2 SQIVND (reference sequence). Between the trimmed V and J ends, which lost 5 bases and 4 bases, there was a span of 14 bases. The DNA for the CDR3 is TGTGCCAGTAGTTTGGGGGCCTTGGGCACTGAAGCTTTCTTT. As protein: CASSLGALGTEAFF.

About this clone: This likely came from a read error, as a far larger clone is one base away. The V call is TRBV6-6, the J call TRBJ2-1; D is unresolved. Trimming took 6 bases from V and 6 from J, leaving 9 bases between them. The germline V gene encodes CDR1 MNHNY and CDR2 SVGAGI (reference sequence). The length of the CDR3 is 12 residues. In nucleotides, the CDR3 is TGTGCCAGCAGCGCGGTGGGCAATGAGCAGTTCTTC. It yields the protein CASSAVGNEQFF.

The chain has TRBV5-4 and TRBJ2-7; 14 bases align to TRBD2. The CDR3 is made up of 14 amino acids. The germline CDR1 and CDR2 sequences are SGHNT and YYREEE (reference sequence). The V gene end was trimmed by 6 bases and the J gene end by 5 bases; junction bases not matched to a gene: 4. CDR3 nucleotide sequence: TGTGCCAGCAACCCGGGACTAGCGGGAGACGAGCAGTACTTC. Its translation: CASNPGLAGDEQYF.

The chain combines TRBV6-1 with TRBJ2-5; 16 bases line up with TRBD2. This CDR3 is built from 17 residues. Germline-derived CDR1 and CDR2 are MNHNS and SASEGT. V lost 3 bases and J lost 3; bases outside the gene matches: 4. The CDR3 loop reads CASSEGLAGGLEETQYF. DNA for the CDR3: TGTGCCAGCAGTGAGGGACTAGCGGGAGGGCTGGAAGAGACCCAGTACTTC.

In the case of this clone: The sample carries other DNA sequences with the same CDR3. DNA for the CDR3: TGTGCCAGCAGCCGACTAGCGGGAGACTACAATGAGCAGTTCTTC. This encodes CASSRLAGDYNEQFF. This rearrangement joins TRBV7-3 to TRBJ2-1; 12 nucleotides agree with TRBD2. The V gene's germline CDR1 is SGHTA and CDR2 FQGTGA. The CDR3 is 15 amino acids. V lost 5 bases and J lost 3; bases outside the gene matches: 2.

The sample holds one count of this clone. The chain is built from TRBV7-9 and TRBJ2-3; 13 bases are shared with TRBD2. Germline CDR1 and CDR2: SEHNR and FQNEAQ (reference sequence). The CDR3 spans 17 residues. Trimming cost V 0 bases and J 2 bases; bases outside gene matches: 2. CDR3 coding DNA: TGTGCCAGCAGCTTAGCGGGACTAGCGGGACACACAGATACGCAGTATTTT. This gives the protein CASSLAGLAGHTDTQYF.